This T cell receptor beta chain was profiled in a study of memory CD4+ T cells and cytomegalovirus serostatus. As concerns this clone: Other DNA sequences from this sample encode an identical CDR3 as well.

The sort gate was single viable CD3+CD4+CD8-CD45RO+ cells for memory CD4+ T cells. The J segment lost 6 bases and the V segment lost 6 bases, leaving 10 bases of the junction unmatched. This CDR3 comprises 16 residues. Germline CDR1 and CDR2: LNHDA and SQIVND (reference sequence). Data came from immunoSEQ multiplex PCR; TCRdb stores just in-frame clones and leaves some out. The sample comprises under 85,000 clones, around 78% of which are singletons, and around 2.6% rests with the top ten. The rearrangement joins TRBV19 to TRBJ2-1; 11 bases match TRBD2. The sequencing sample was made of memory CD4+ T cells from blood. The sequence was obtained from an adult in good health and CMV-seropositive. This CDR3 reads CASSSLAGGRGNEQFF. DNA of the CDR3: TGTGCCAGTAGCTCATTAGCGGGAGGGCGAGGCAATGAGCAGTTCTTC.